The 25 T cell receptor beta chains below all came from one sample that was sequenced in a study of graft-versus-host responses after intestinal transplantation. Sequenced by immunoSEQ multiplex PCR; TCRdb stores in-frame clones only, minus some. This table holds about 27,000 clones, approximately 93% found once. Sequencing used PBMCs, obtained 18 days after transplant. The receptors come from a human patient who received an intestinal transplant, so some T cells may come from the graft donor.

This rearrangement joins TRBV27 to TRBJ1-2, with TRBD1 matching 11 bases. The CDR3 covers 13 residues. The V gene end was trimmed by 8 bases and the J gene end by 8 bases; junction bases not matched to a gene: 7. Germline V lookup: CDR1 MNHEY, CDR2 SMNVEV (reference sequence). The chain's CDR3 is CASGGQGAYGYTF. The CDR3 coding sequence is TGTGCCAGCGGAGGACAGGGGGCGTACGGCTACACCTTC.

The genes are TRBV29-1 and TRBJ1-2; D not certain. V was pared by 6 bases and J by 5 bases, with 10 bases between. Germline V CDR1 and CDR2: SQVTM, ANQGSEA. This CDR3 contains 11 residues. The CDR3 region is CSVADTYGYTF. The CDR3 DNA follows: TGCAGCGTCGCCGACACGTATGGCTACACCTTC.

This chain uses TRBV4-1 with TRBJ2-1; D is ambiguous. The germline V gene encodes CDR1 MGHRA and CDR2 YSYEKL. The germline V and J ends were trimmed by 4 bases and 2 bases, with 9 bases remaining between them. This CDR3 spans 14 amino acids. The CDR3 protein is CASSPQVPYNEQFF. The DNA of the CDR3 is TGCGCCAGCAGCCCCCAAGTTCCCTACAATGAGCAGTTCTTC.

This chain uses TRBV28 with TRBJ1-5; D possibly corresponds to TRBD1 (6 bases). This CDR3 has 20 amino acids. V was trimmed by 6 bases and J by 0 bases, leaving 27 bases between them. Germline CDR1 MDHEN, CDR2 SYDVKM. The CDR3 region is CASSLLSSGAELHSNQPQHF. The CDR3, as DNA: TGTGCCAGCAGCCTGCTGTCCTCAGGGGCCGAACTTCATAGCAATCAGCCCCAGCATTTT.

The V and J genes are TRBV5-6 and TRBJ2-7; D unclear. The CDR3 has 13 amino acids. V was pared by 0 bases and J by 0 bases, with 4 bases between. The germline V gene encodes CDR1 SGHDT and CDR2 YYEEEE. For the CDR3, the DNA is TGTGCCAGCAGCTTGGCCCCCTCCTACGAGCAGTACTTC. It yields the protein CASSLAPSYEQYF.

V and J are TRBV6-6 and TRBJ2-7; perhaps TRBD2 as D (6 bases). Germline assignment: CDR1 MNHNY and CDR2 SVGAGI (reference sequence). The CDR3 sequence is 14 residues long. V gave up 5 bases and J gave up 4 bases, with 15 bases separating them. This CDR3 reads CASSGEAYMYEQYF. The CDR3 DNA is TGTGCCAGCAGTGGGGAGGCCTATATGTACGAGCAGTACTTC.

The chain has TRBV19 and TRBJ2-7; D is perhaps TRBD1 (5 bases). Trimming removed 4 bases at V and 4 bases at J, with 14 bases between. CDR3 length: 14 amino acids. Germline V gives CDR1 LNHDA, CDR2 SQIVND (reference sequence). The CDR3 bases are TGTGCCAGTAGTACTCAGGGCTTCGATTACGAGCAGTACTTC. It encodes CASSTQGFDYEQYF.

The chain joins TRBV14 to TRBJ1-2, with TRBD1 matching over 9 bases. The CDR3 runs 18 residues. Losses at the gene ends were 1 base for V and 7 bases for J; bases not matched to a gene: 16. Germline values: CDR1 SGHDN, CDR2 FVKESK. CDR3 in amino acids: CASSQVYGSGTGTRGYTF. DNA for the CDR3: TGTGCCAGCAGCCAAGTGTATGGTTCTGGGACAGGGACGCGTGGCTACACCTTC.

J is TRBJ2-5 and V is TRBV10-1; D possibly corresponds to TRBD2 (6 bases). Trimming took 8 bases from V and 4 from J, leaving 17 bases between them. The V gene's germline CDR1 is WNHNN and CDR2 SYGVQD (reference sequence). The CDR3 is made up of 14 amino acids. The CDR3 region is CASSPSGDGETQYF. CDR3 nucleotides: TGCGCCAGCTCTCCTTCGGGGGACGGAGAGACCCAGTACTTC.

The gene calls are TRBV27 and TRBJ1-2; 7 bases match TRBD1. This CDR3 spans 17 amino acids. Trimming cost V 2 bases and J 4 bases; bases outside gene matches: 13. The V gene's germline CDR1 is MNHEY and CDR2 SMNVEV (reference sequence). CDR3 in amino acids: CASSLKGGATGIYGYTF. The CDR3 bases are TGTGCCAGCAGTTTAAAGGGGGGAGCGACAGGGATCTATGGCTACACCTTC.

V gene TRBV27 combines with J gene TRBJ1-6; no firm D call. The ends were cut back, 5 bases at V and 4 bases at J, with 12 bases in the middle. CDR1 and CDR2 from the germline V gene are MNHEY and SMNVEV (reference sequence). The CDR3 consists of 15 residues. The CDR3 loop is CASSPRQRYNSPLHF. The CDR3 DNA reads TGTGCCAGCAGTCCCCGGCAGAGGTATAATTCACCCCTCCACTTT.

The chain is built from TRBV13 and TRBJ2-1; 8 bases are a match to TRBD2. This CDR3 comprises 17 residues. V lost 5 bases and J lost 8; bases outside the gene matches: 17. Per the germline V gene, CDR1 is PRHDT and CDR2 is FYEKMQ (reference sequence). This CDR3 reads CASSHLIGGVSFHEQFF. As DNA, the CDR3 is TGTGCCAGCAGCCATCTTATCGGGGGGGTAAGTTTTCATGAGCAGTTCTTC.

The chain combines TRBV30 with TRBJ2-3; 7 positions agree with TRBD1. With V trimmed by 3 bases and J by 2 bases, 8 bases remained unmatched. In germline, CDR1 is GTSNPN, CDR2 SVGIG (reference sequence). The CDR3 runs 15 residues. The CDR3 here is CAWSDGQAFTDTQYF. In nucleotides, the CDR3 is TGTGCCTGGAGCGACGGACAGGCTTTCACAGATACGCAGTATTTT. The full variable domain, with the rest looked up from reference TRBV30 and TRBJ2-3, is SQTIHQWPATLVQPVGSPLSLECTVEGTSNPNLYWYRQAAGRGLQLLFYSVGIGQISSEVPQNLSASRPQDRQFILSSKKLLLSDSGFYLCAWSDGQAFTDTQYFGPGTRLTVL.

The CDR3 sequence is CASSLYNEQFF. The CDR3 DNA sequence: TGCGCCAGCAGCCTTTACAATGAGCAGTTCTTC. V gene TRBV4-1 combines with J gene TRBJ2-1, with D unresolved. The CDR3 loop spans 11 amino acids. V dropped 4 bases and J dropped 4 bases, with 2 bases sitting between them. Germline lookup yields CDR1 MGHRA and CDR2 YSYEKL.

The rearrangement links TRBV19 to TRBJ1-1, with unresolved D. Germline V CDR1 and CDR2: LNHDA, SQIVND (reference sequence). V lost 1 base to trimming and J lost 0 bases, with 12 bases between them. The CDR3 is 16 amino acids. CDR3 in DNA: TGTGCCAGTAGTATAGTCGGGGAGGGTATGAACACTGAAGCTTTCTTT. Amino acids: CASSIVGEGMNTEAFF.

This chain joins TRBV5-1 and TRBJ2-3, with a weak D call TRBD2 (7 bases). The germline V gene encodes CDR1 SGHRS and CDR2 YFSETQ. The V gene lost 0 bases and the J gene lost 5 bases, with 16 bases spanning the gap. The CDR3 loop spans 16 amino acids. The CDR3 here is CASSLDLGGRGDTQYF. CDR3 nucleotides: TGCGCCAGCAGCTTGGACCTGGGGGGGCGCGGAGATACGCAGTATTTT.

The rearrangement uses TRBV5-4 and TRBJ1-2; D remains ambiguous. V shed 1 base and J shed 3 bases, with 7 bases lying between them. The V gene's germline CDR1 is SGHNT and CDR2 YYREEE (reference sequence). The CDR3 has 13 residues. The CDR3 sequence: CASSLRTDYGYTF. The CDR3 nucleotides are TGTGCCAGCAGCTTGCGAACGGACTATGGCTACACCTTC.

The chain employs TRBV5-1 and TRBJ2-7; 9 bases are shared with TRBD1. V shed 5 bases, J shed 7 bases, and the junction held 7 bases outside the gene matches. CDR1 is SGHRS and CDR2 is YFSETQ in the germline V gene. The CDR3 has 13 amino acids. The CDR3 loop is CASRAGQGYEQYF. CDR3 DNA sequence: TGCGCCAGCAGAGCGGGACAGGGTTATGAGCAGTACTTC.

CDR3 in amino acids: CASSPWTGRYNEQFF. In DNA form, the CDR3 reads TGCGCCAGCAGCCCATGGACAGGGCGTTACAATGAGCAGTTCTTC. This chain links TRBV4-1 with TRBJ2-1; 8 nucleotides match TRBD1. Trimming took 4 bases from V and 4 from J; bases not matched to a gene: 6. The CDR3 consists of 15 residues. CDR1 and CDR2 (germline): MGHRA, YSYEKL.

This clone was detected once. The chain couples TRBV9 to TRBJ2-3; 9 bases fit TRBD1. Germline V CDR1 and CDR2: SGDLS, YYNGEE. V trimming: 3 bases; J trimming: 1 base; junction bases outside the gene matches: 3. The CDR3 has 15 residues. Written as DNA, the CDR3 is TGTGCCAGCAGCGAACAGGGGGCGGGCACAGATACGCAGTATTTT. Translating gives CASSEQGAGTDTQYF.

The genes are TRBV4-1 and TRBJ2-3; 12 bases line up with TRBD2. The CDR3 is 17 amino acids. Germline trimming cut 0 bases from V and 6 bases from J; bases unmatched to any gene: 7. The germline CDR1 and CDR2 sequences are MGHRA and YSYEKL. The CDR3 is CASSQDPSGGAADTQYF. CDR3 DNA: TGCGCCAGCAGCCAAGACCCTAGCGGGGGGGCAGCGGATACGCAGTATTTT.

Within the sample, this clone is medium-sized. The chain recombines TRBV19 with TRBJ1-4; 10 positions match TRBD1. With V trimmed by 6 bases and J by 0 bases, 7 bases remained unmatched. The CDR3 length is 17 residues. Per the germline V gene, CDR1 is LNHDA and CDR2 is SQIVND (reference sequence). CDR3 in DNA: TGTGCCAGTAGACCGCGGGACAGGGGAGCAACTAATGAAAAACTGTTTTTT. It codes for CASRPRDRGATNEKLFF.

This chain links TRBV6-1 with TRBJ1-5, with D tentatively TRBD1 (6 bases). This CDR3 has 15 amino acids. Germline V lookup: CDR1 MNHNS, CDR2 SASEGT. The germline V and J ends were trimmed by 6 bases and 2 bases, with 14 bases remaining between them. For the CDR3, the DNA is TGTGCCAGCAGGACAGACGAGGGGGGCAATCAGCCCCAGCATTTT. The encoded protein is CASRTDEGGNQPQHF.

As regards this clone: The junction differs from germline at one of its ends, possibly a read error. V is TRBV6-5 and J is TRBJ1-4; D not certain. This CDR3 is 11 amino acids long. Per the germline V gene, CDR1 is MNHEY and CDR2 is SVGAGI. The CDR3 sequence: CASSYYQNWLF. CDR3 bases: TGTGCCAGCAGTTATTATCAGAATTGGCTTTTT.

This clone was detected only once. The J gene is TRBJ2-2, the V gene TRBV19; D perhaps matches TRBD1 (5 bases). The CDR3 consists of 13 residues. CDR1 and CDR2 from the germline V gene are LNHDA and SQIVND (reference sequence). V was cut by 10 bases and J by 1 base, with 10 bases left in between. The CDR3 here is CATQDKNTGELFF. The CDR3 bases are TGTGCCACCCAGGACAAGAACACCGGGGAGCTGTTTTTT. The full variable domain, completed using reference TRBV19 and TRBJ2-2, is DGGITQSPKYLFRKEGQNVTLSCEQNLNHDAMYWYRQDPGQGLRLIYYSQIVNDFQKGDIAEGYSVSREKKESFPLTVTSAQKNPTAFYLCATQDKNTGELFFGEGSRLTVL.